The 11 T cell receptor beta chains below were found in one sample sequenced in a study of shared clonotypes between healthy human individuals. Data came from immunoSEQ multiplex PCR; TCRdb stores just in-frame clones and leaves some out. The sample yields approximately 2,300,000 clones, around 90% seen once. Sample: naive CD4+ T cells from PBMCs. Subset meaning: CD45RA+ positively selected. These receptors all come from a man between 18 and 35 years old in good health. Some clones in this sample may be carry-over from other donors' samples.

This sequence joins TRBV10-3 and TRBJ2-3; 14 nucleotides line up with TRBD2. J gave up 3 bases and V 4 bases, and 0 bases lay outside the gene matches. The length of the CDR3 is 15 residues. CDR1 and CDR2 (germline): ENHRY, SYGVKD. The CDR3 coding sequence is TGTGCCATCAGTGGGACTAGCGGGAGGACAGATACGCAGTATTTT. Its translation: CAISGTSGRTDTQYF.

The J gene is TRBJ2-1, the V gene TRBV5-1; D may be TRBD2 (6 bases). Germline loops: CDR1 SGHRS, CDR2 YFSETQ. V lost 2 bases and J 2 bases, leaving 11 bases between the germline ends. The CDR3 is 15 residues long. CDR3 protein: CASSLQSGPYNEQFF. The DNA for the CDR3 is TGCGCCAGCAGCTTACAAAGCGGGCCCTACAATGAGCAGTTCTTC.

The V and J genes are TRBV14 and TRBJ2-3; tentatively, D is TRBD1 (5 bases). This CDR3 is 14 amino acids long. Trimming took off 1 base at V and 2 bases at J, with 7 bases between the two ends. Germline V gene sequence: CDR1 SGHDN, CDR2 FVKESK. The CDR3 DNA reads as TGTGCCAGCAGCCAAGGACAGTTCACAGATACGCAGTATTTT. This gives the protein CASSQGQFTDTQYF.

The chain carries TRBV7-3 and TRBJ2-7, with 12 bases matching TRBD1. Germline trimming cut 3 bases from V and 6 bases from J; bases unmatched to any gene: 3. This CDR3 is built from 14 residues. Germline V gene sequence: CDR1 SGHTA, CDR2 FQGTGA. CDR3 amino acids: CASSFGTGGLEQYF. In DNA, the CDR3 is TGTGCCAGCAGCTTCGGGACAGGGGGCCTCGAGCAGTACTTC. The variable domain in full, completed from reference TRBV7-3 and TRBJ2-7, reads GAGVSQTPSNKVTEKGKYVELRCDPISGHTALYWYRQSLGQGPEFLIYFQGTGAADDSGLPNDRFFAVRPEGSVSTLKIQRTERGDSAVYLCASSFGTGGLEQYFGPGTRLTVT.

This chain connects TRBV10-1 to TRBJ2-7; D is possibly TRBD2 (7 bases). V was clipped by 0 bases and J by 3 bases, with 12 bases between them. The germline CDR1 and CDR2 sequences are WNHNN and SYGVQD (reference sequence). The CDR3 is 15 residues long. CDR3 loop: CASSESSGDYYEQYF. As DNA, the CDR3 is TGCGCCAGCAGTGAGTCGTCAGGGGACTACTACGAGCAGTACTTC.

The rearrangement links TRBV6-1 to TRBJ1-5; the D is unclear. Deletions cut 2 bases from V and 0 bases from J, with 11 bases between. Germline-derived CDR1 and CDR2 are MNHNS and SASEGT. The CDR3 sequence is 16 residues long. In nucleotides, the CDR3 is TGTGCCAGCAGTGAAACTCGGTATTTTAGCAATCAGCCCCAGCATTTT. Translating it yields CASSETRYFSNQPQHF.

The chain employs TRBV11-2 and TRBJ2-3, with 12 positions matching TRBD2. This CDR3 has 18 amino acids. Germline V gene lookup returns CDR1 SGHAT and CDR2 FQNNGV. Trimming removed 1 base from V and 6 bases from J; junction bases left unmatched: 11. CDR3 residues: CASSLGPLAGGPGDTQYF. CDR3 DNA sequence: TGTGCCAGCAGCTTAGGACCTCTAGCGGGAGGGCCAGGGGATACGCAGTATTTT.

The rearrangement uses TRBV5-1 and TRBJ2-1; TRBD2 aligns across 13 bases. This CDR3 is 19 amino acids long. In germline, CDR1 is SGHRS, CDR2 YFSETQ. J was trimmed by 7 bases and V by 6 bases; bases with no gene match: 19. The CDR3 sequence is CASTPWTSGSYLMSNEQFF. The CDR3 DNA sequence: TGCGCCAGCACCCCATGGACTAGCGGGAGTTATTTAATGTCGAATGAGCAGTTCTTC.

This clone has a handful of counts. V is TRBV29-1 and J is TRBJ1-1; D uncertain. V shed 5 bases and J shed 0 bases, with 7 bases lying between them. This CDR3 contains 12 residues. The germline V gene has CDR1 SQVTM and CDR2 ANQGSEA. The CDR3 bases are TGCAGCGTTTCCGCCATGAACACTGAAGCTTTCTTT. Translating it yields CSVSAMNTEAFF. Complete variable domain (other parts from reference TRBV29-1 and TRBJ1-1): SAVISQKPSRDICQRGTSLTIQCQVDSQVTMMFWYRQQPGQSLTLIATANQGSEATYESGFVIDKFPISRPNLTFSTLTVSNMSPEDSSIYLCSVSAMNTEAFFGQGTRLTVV.

The CDR3 DNA follows: TGTGCCAGCAGCCCGGGCGGGCCCACTGAAGCTTTCTTT. It encodes CASSPGGPTEAFF. This chain connects TRBV7-9 to TRBJ1-1; unclear D gene. V lost 5 bases and J lost 4, with 11 bases in between. The CDR3 runs to 13 residues. Germline-derived CDR1 and CDR2 are SEHNR and FQNEAQ (reference sequence). Together with reference TRBV7-9 and TRBJ1-1, the CDR3 gives the full variable domain: DTGVSQNPRHKITKRGQNVTFRCDPISEHNRLYWYRQTLGQGPEFLTYFQNEAQLEKSRLLSDRFSAERPKGSFSTLEIQRTEQGDSAMYLCASSPGGPTEAFFGQGTRLTVV.

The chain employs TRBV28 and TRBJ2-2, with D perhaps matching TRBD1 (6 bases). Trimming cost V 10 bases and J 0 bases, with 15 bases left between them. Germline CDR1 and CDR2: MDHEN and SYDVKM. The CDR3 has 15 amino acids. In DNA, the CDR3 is TGTGCCACCTCAGTTAGGGACACGAACACCGGGGAGCTGTTTTTT. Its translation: CATSVRDTNTGELFF.